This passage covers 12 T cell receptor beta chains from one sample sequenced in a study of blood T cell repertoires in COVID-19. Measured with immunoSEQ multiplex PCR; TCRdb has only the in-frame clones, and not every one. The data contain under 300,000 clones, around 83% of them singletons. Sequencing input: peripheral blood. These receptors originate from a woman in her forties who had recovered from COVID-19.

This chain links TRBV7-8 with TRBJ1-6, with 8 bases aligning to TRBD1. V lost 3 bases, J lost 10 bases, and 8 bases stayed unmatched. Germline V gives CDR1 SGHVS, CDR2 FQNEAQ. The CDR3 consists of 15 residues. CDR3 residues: CASSFAGQGQSPLHF. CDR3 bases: TGTGCCAGCAGCTTTGCAGGACAGGGACAATCACCCCTCCACTTT.

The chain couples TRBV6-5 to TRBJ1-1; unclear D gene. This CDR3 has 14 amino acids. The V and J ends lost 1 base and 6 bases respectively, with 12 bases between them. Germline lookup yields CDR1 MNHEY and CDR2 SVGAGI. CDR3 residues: CASSYYTERSEAFF. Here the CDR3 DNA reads TGTGCCAGCAGTTACTATACCGAGAGGTCTGAAGCTTTCTTT.

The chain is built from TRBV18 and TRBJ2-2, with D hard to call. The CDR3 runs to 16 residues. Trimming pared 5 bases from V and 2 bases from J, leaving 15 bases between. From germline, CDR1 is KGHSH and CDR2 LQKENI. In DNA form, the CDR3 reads TGTGCCAGCTCATGGCGCGGCGCCCCCAACACCGGGGAGCTGTTTTTT. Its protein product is CASSWRGAPNTGELFF.

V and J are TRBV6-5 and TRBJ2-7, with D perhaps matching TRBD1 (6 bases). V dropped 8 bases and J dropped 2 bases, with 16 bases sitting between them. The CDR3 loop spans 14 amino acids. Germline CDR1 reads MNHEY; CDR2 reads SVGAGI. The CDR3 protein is CASQRAGATYEQYF. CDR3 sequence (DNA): TGTGCCAGCCAGAGGGCAGGGGCAACCTACGAGCAGTACTTC.

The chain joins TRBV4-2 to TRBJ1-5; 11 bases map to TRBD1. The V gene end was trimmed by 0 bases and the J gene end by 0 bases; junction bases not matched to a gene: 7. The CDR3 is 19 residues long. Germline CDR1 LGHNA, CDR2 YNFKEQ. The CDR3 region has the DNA TGTGCCAGCAGCCAAGAGTTGGACAGGGGGCCGTATAGCAATCAGCCCCAGCATTTT. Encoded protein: CASSQELDRGPYSNQPQHF.

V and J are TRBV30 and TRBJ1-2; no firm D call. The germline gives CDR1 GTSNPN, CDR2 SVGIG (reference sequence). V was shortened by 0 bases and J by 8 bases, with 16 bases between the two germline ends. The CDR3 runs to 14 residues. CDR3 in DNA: TGTGCCTGGAGTGTACGCGGCGGTGCGGAAGGCTACACCTTC. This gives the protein CAWSVRGGAEGYTF.

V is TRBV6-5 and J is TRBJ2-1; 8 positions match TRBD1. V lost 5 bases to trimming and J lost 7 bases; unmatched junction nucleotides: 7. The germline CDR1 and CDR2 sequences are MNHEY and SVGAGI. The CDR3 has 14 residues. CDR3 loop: CASSTPRQGNEQFF. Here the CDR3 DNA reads TGTGCCAGCAGTACCCCGCGACAGGGGAATGAGCAGTTCTTC.

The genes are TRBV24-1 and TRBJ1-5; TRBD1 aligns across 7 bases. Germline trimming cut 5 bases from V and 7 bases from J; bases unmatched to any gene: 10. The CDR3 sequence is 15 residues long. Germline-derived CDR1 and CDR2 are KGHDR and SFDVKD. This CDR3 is CATSAGGRGNQPQHF. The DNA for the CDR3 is TGTGCCACCAGTGCAGGTGGCAGGGGGAACCAGCCCCAGCATTTT.

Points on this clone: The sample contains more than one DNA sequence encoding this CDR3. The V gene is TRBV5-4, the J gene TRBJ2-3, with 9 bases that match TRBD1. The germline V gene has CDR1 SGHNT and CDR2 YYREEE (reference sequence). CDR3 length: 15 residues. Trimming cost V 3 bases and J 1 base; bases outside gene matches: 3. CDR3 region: CASSSGQGGTDTQYF. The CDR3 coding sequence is TGTGCCAGCAGCTCGGGACAGGGTGGCACAGATACGCAGTATTTT.

The CDR3 DNA is TGTGCCAGCAGCAAACAGGGGAACACTGAAGCTTTCTTT. Its translation: CASSKQGNTEAFF. V gene TRBV2 combines with J gene TRBJ1-1, with a possible D match to TRBD1 (6 bases). Germline assignment: CDR1 SNHLY and CDR2 FYNNEI. The CDR3 is 13 amino acids. The V gene lost 6 bases and the J gene lost 1 base, with 9 bases spanning the gap.

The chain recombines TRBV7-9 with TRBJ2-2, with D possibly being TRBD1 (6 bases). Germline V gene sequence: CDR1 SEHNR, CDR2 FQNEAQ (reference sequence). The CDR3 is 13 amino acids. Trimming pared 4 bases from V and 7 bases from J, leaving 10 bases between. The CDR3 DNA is TGTGCCAGCAGCTACGGACAGAGCGGGGAGCTGTTTTTT. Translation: CASSYGQSGELFF. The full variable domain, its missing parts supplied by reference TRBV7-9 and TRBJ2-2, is DTGVSQNPRHKITKRGQNVTFRCDPISEHNRLYWYRQTLGQGPEFLTYFQNEAQLEKSRLLSDRFSAERPKGSFSTLEIQRTEQGDSAMYLCASSYGQSGELFFGEGSRLTVL.

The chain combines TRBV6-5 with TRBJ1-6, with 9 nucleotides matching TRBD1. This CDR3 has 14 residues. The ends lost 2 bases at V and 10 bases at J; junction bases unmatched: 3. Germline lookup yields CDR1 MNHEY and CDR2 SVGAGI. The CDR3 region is CASSYGTGISPLHF. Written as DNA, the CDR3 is TGTGCCAGCAGTTACGGGACAGGGATCTCACCCCTCCACTTT.